The next 17 T cell receptor beta chains were all read from a single sample in a study of T cell repertoires in cytomegalovirus infection. MiXCR, applied by TCRdb to the reads, yields one record per CDR3 protein. The table shows 400,000 or so distinct CDR3 sequences, with approximately 31% occurring only once. Material: PBMCs. The receptors shown here come from a human donor in good health (CMV status not recorded). Some clones in this sample may be carry-over from other donors' samples.

J is TRBJ1-2 and V is TRBV28; 8 nucleotides align to TRBD1. This CDR3 contains 16 residues. The J segment lost 6 bases and the V segment lost 1 base, leaving 10 bases of the junction unmatched. CDR1 and CDR2 from the germline V gene are MDHEN and SYDVKM. DNA of the CDR3: TGTGCCAGCAGTTTATATACGCTGGCAGGGGGCGATGGCTACACCTTC. It yields the protein CASSLYTLAGGDGYTF.

The rearrangement uses TRBV7-9 and TRBJ2-1, with D perhaps TRBD1 (6 bases). The CDR3 has 15 amino acids. V lost 0 bases to trimming and J lost 2 bases, with 8 bases between them. In germline, CDR1 is SEHNR, CDR2 FQNEAQ (reference sequence). The CDR3 bases are TGTGCCAGCAGCTTAGCAGGACAGACCTACAATGAGCAGTTCTTC. It specifies CASSLAGQTYNEQFF.

The genes are TRBV28 and TRBJ2-7; 11 bases agree with TRBD1. Germline V gene data show CDR1 as MDHEN and CDR2 as SYDVKM. V shed 6 bases and J 2 bases; nucleotides not matched to a gene: 15. The CDR3 totals 18 residues. The CDR3 DNA reads TGTGCCAGCAGACACCCATCCGGGACAGGGGGACCAACCTACGAGCAGTACTTC. As protein: CASRHPSGTGGPTYEQYF.

The sample holds many counts of this clonotype. V and J are TRBV7-2 and TRBJ2-2, with TRBD1 matching over 8 bases. Trimming at V came to 5 bases and at J to 3 bases, leaving 8 bases not matched to a gene. In germline, CDR1 is SGHTA, CDR2 FQGNSA. The CDR3 totals 16 residues. The CDR3 DNA is TGTGCCAGCAGCCTTGGACAGGGAAGGGACACCGGGGAGCTGTTTTTT. Protein: CASSLGQGRDTGELFF.

Notes on this clonotype: A read error is possible here, since a much larger clone lies one base away. This chain links TRBV6-2 or TRBV6-3 with TRBJ2-3; 7 nucleotides align to TRBD1. The CDR3 has 14 amino acids. Germline CDR1 is MNHEY and CDR2 is SVGEGT. Trimming at V came to 6 bases and at J to 4 bases, leaving 7 bases not matched to a gene. The DNA for the CDR3 is TGTGCCAGCAGCCCCGGACAGGTGGCAGATACGCAGTATTTT. Translating gives CASSPGQVADTQYF.

This clonotype has a handful of counts. This sequence joins TRBV7-2 and TRBJ1-5; D remains unclear. Germline CDR1 SGHTA, CDR2 FQGNSA. CDR3 length: 15 residues. V was trimmed by 0 bases and J by 5 bases, leaving 11 bases between them. CDR3 sequence reads: CASSLADVGDQPQHF. In DNA, the CDR3 is TGTGCCAGCAGCTTAGCCGACGTAGGAGATCAGCCCCAGCATTTT.

This clonotype was detected only a few times. The chain combines TRBV12-3 or TRBV12-4 with TRBJ2-1; D may correspond to TRBD1 or TRBD2 (6 bases each). This CDR3 spans 15 amino acids. Deletions cut 1 base from V and 4 bases from J, with 11 bases between. In DNA form, the CDR3 reads TGTGCCAGCAGTTTAGGGGGGGCCCCTTACAATGAGCAGTTCTTC. Residues: CASSLGGAPYNEQFF.

This clonotype was observed at least ten times. The V call is TRBV12-3 or TRBV12-4, the J call TRBJ1-1, with a possible D match to TRBD1 (6 bases). The CDR3 is 14 amino acids. V lost 5 bases and J 1 base, leaving 11 bases between the germline ends. The DNA for the CDR3 is TGTGCCAGCAGTCCCCTGACAGGGAACACTGAAGCTTTCTTT. It yields the protein CASSPLTGNTEAFF.

Turning to this clonotype: Since a much larger clone is just one base distant, this may be a read error. J is TRBJ1-1 and V is TRBV7-2; D is possibly TRBD1 (5 bases). CDR3 size: 15 residues. Trimming took off 5 bases at V and 6 bases at J, with 19 bases between the two ends. Germline CDR1 is SGHTA and CDR2 is FQGNSA. The CDR3 region has the DNA TGTGCCAGCAGCCAGGAGGGGTGGAGGGCCTCTGAAGCTTTCTTT. Translating gives CASSQEGWRASEAFF.

This sequence joins TRBV6-2 or TRBV6-3 and TRBJ1-6; D is uncertain. There are 15 residues in the CDR3. Germline CDR1 and CDR2: MNHEY and SVGEGT. Trimming removed 2 bases at V and 5 bases at J, with 10 bases between. The CDR3 coding sequence is TGTGCCAGCAGTTACAAGGCGGAAAATAATTCACCCCTCCACTTT. It specifies CASSYKAENNSPLHF.

This chain joins TRBV20-1 and TRBJ2-7; TRBD1 is a possible D gene (6 bases). Trimming took off 1 base at V and 0 bases at J, with 13 bases between the two ends. Germline CDR1 DFQATT, CDR2 SNEGSKA (reference sequence). The CDR3 contains 15 residues. The CDR3 loop reads CSARVGALSSYEQYF. In DNA, the CDR3 is TGCAGTGCTAGAGTGGGGGCACTGAGCTCCTACGAGCAGTACTTC.

Notes on this clonotype: A much larger clone differs from this one at a single base, so this may be a read error. The J gene is TRBJ2-5, the V gene TRBV7-2; D may match TRBD1 or TRBD2 (5 bases each). Germline V gene lookup returns CDR1 SGHTA and CDR2 FQGNSA. This CDR3 region has 13 residues. V was pared by 6 bases and J by 7 bases, with 15 bases between. The CDR3 reads CASSKGTRGTQYF. The CDR3 DNA sequence: TGTGCCAGCAGTAAAGGGACCAGAGGGACCCAGTACTTC.

The V call is TRBV6-1, the J call TRBJ2-1; 10 nucleotides line up with TRBD2. Germline lookup yields CDR1 MNHNS and CDR2 SASEGT. This CDR3 contains 15 residues. V lost 4 bases to trimming and J lost 8 bases; unmatched junction nucleotides: 8. The CDR3 sequence: CASSGPSGGWDEQFF. In nucleotides, the CDR3 is TGTGCCAGCAGTGGACCTAGCGGGGGATGGGATGAGCAGTTCTTC.

In its sample, this clonotype was seen many times. The chain has TRBV7-3 and TRBJ2-3; TRBD2 matches at 10 bases. CDR1 is SGHTA, CDR2 FQGTGA, per germline. The CDR3 covers 16 residues. The junction had 7 bases not matched to a gene; V was cut back by 1 base and J by 6 bases. Here the CDR3 reads CASSLKSGGARDTQYF. CDR3 DNA: TGTGCCAGCAGCTTAAAGAGCGGGGGGGCCAGGGATACGCAGTATTTT.

The chain has TRBV11-2 and TRBJ1-2; D gene unclear. The CDR3 sequence is 15 residues long. Germline V gives CDR1 SGHAT, CDR2 FQNNGV. V gave up 2 bases and J gave up 0 bases, with 10 bases separating them. CDR3 DNA sequence: TGTGCCAGCAGCTTAAGGACGTTCCCTAACTATGGCTACACCTTC. Translation gives CASSLRTFPNYGYTF.

In its sample, this clonotype was seen a few times. The chain couples TRBV5-1 to TRBJ2-1; weak D call: TRBD1 (6 bases). The CDR3 extends over 17 amino acids. V was clipped by 7 bases and J by 6 bases, with 26 bases between them. Germline V gives CDR1 SGHRS, CDR2 YFSETQ. Here the CDR3 reads CASQIIPQGPSGNEQFF. In nucleotides, the CDR3 is TGCGCCAGCCAAATCATCCCACAGGGCCCTTCCGGCAATGAGCAGTTCTTC.

The chain is built from TRBV7-9 and TRBJ1-1; D gene uncertain. This CDR3 region has 17 residues. Trimming took 1 base from V and 1 from J, leaving 16 bases between them. CDR1 SEHNR and CDR2 FQNEAQ come from the germline V gene (reference sequence). As DNA, the CDR3 is TGTGCCAGCAGCTTAGAAGGGCGCCAAGGTCGGAACACTGAAGCTTTCTTT. Translated, it gives CASSLEGRQGRNTEAFF.